This TCR beta chain is from a study of blood T cell repertoires in COVID-19. The overall study: Sample material is recorded as cDNA or gDNA derived from T cells, B-cell-depleted T cells, or PBMCs.

In the authors' methods: Reference gene primer amplification yielded estimated nucleated cell counts. Sequencing used immunoSEQ multiplex PCR; TCRdb keeps in-frame clones, though not all of them. V, J and clone size are those of that table, while D and trimming were read from the DNA. The sample records hundreds of thousands of clones, roughly nine tenths being singletons. Participants spanned ages about 18 to 89 years and resided in 20 to 30 US areas. Participants' reported clinical history set cohort assignment. In its sample, this clone was seen a few times. This CDR3 is 15 amino acids long. CDR1 is SNHLY, CDR2 FYNNEI, per germline. Germline trimming cut 8 bases from V and 3 bases from J; bases unmatched to any gene: 10.

The sequenced sample was PBMCs or T cells enriched from blood (not recorded which). The chain employs TRBV2 and TRBJ2-1; 7 bases line up with TRBD1. This TCR was recovered from a woman aged 18 to 35 who had recovered from COVID-19. CDR3 sequence: CASVRTGGNYNEQFF. The CDR3 nucleotides are TGTGCCAGCGTTAGGACAGGAGGAAACTACAATGAGCAGTTCTTC. Drawing the rest from reference TRBV2 and TRBJ2-1, the complete variable domain is EPEVTQTPSHQVTQMGQEVILRCVPISNHLYFYWYRQILGQKVEFLVSFYNNEISEKSEIFDDQFSVERPDGSNFTLKIRSTKLEDSAMYFCASVRTGGNYNEQFFGPGTRLTVL.